This TCR beta chain was identified in a study of regulatory T cells in long-lasting Graves disease. J was trimmed by 7 bases and V by 0 bases; bases with no gene match: 8. The CDR3 is made up of 15 amino acids. CDR1 and CDR2 from the germline V gene are SGHKS and YYEKEE (reference sequence). This clonotype has more than one count but fewer than ten. As yet, its antigen is unknown. Arm-PCR with iRepertoire HTBI primers amplified the CDR3 regions for these TCR beta libraries. In the source study's methods: Sample data revealed approximately 60 TRBV and 11 to 15 TRBJ segments. Each CDR3 protein gets one entry after TCRdb re-called the multiplex PCR reads with MiXCR. The V and J calls, along with clone size, are taken from TCRdb and not from the paper's own processing. The sample lists more than 400,000 distinct CDR3 sequences; 15% to 20% were seen once. Study-wide results and limits: There was favoring of TRBV28, TRBJ1-2 and TRBJ2-5 in persistent disease. Newly diagnosed Graves' patients had higher TCR diversity than persistent ones.

Time point indicated: newly diagnosed GD, antithyroid drugs for less than 3 months. Scientists built the TCR library using RNA that was extracted from PBMCs. These data are also associated with another study on T cells in Graves' hyperthyroidism and ophthalmopathy.

This chain connects TRBV5-5 to TRBJ1-2, with 8 bases aligning to TRBD1. The material was peripheral blood mononuclear cells (PBMCs), obtained at new diagnosis, from a patient treated with antithyroid drugs. This receptor was obtained from a man aged 35 to 55 with Graves disease. The CDR3, as DNA: TGTGCCAGCAGCTTGGTCTGGACAGGGATAGGTGGCTACACCTTC. Translated: CASSLVWTGIGGYTF.